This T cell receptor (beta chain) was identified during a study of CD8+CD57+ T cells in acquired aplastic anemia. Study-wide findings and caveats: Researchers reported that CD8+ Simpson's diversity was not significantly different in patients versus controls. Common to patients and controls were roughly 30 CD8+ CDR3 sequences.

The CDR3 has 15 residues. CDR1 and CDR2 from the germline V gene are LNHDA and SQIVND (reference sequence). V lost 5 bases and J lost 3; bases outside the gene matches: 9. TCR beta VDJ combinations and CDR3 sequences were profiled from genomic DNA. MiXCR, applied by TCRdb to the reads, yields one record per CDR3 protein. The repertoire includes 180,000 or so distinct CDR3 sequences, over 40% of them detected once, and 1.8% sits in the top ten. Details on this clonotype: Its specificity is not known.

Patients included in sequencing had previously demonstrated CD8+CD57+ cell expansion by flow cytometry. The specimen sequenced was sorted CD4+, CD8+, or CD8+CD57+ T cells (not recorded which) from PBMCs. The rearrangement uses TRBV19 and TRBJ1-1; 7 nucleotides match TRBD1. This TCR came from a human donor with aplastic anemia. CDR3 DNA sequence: TGTGCCAGTAGTGGAAGGGACAGTAGGCACACTGAAGCTTTCTTT. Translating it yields CASSGRDSRHTEAFF.